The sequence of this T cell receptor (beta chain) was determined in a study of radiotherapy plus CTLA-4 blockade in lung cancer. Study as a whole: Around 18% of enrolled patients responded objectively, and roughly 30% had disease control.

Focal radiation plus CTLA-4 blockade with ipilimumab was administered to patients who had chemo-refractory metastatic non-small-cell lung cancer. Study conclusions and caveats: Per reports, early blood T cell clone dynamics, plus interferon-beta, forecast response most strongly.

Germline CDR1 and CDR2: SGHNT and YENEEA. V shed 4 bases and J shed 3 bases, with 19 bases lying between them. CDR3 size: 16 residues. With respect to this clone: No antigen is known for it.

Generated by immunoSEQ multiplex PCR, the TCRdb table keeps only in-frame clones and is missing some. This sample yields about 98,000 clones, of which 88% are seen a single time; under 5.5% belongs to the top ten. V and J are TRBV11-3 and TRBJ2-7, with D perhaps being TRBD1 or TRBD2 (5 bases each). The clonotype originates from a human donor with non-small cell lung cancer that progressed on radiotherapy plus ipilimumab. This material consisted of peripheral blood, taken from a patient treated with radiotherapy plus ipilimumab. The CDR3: CASSSRGRGSRYEQYF. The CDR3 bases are TGTGCCAGCAGCTCCCGGGGTCGGGGCTCCCGCTACGAGCAGTACTTC. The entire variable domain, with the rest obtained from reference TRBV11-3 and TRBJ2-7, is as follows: EAGVVQSPRYKIIEKKQPVAFWCNPISGHNTLYWYLQNLGQGPELLIRYENEEAVDDSQLPKDRFSAERLKGVDSTLKIQPAELGDSAVYLCASSSRGRGSRYEQYFGPGTRLTVT.